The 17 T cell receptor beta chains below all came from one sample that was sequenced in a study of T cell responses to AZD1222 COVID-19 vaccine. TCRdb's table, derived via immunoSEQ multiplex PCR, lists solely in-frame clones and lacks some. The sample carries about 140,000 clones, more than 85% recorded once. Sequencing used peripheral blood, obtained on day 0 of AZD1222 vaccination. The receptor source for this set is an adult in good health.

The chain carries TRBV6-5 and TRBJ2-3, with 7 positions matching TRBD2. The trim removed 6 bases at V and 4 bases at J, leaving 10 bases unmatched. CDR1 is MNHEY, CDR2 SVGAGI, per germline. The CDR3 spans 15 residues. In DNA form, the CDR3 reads TGTGCCAGCAGCCGTGGGGGGGTTAAGGCAGATACGCAGTATTTT. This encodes CASSRGGVKADTQYF.

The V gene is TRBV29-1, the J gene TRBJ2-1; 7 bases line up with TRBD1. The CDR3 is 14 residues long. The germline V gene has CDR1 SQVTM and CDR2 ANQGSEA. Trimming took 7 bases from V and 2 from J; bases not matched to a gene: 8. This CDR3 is CSASDRATYNEQFF. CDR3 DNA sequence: TGCAGCGCTTCCGACAGGGCTACCTACAATGAGCAGTTCTTC.

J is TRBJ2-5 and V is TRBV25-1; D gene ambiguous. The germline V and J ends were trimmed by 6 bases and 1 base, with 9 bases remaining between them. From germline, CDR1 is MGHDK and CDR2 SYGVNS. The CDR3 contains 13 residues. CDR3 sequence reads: CASRPGVQETQYF. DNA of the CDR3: TGTGCCAGCAGGCCTGGGGTCCAAGAGACCCAGTACTTC.

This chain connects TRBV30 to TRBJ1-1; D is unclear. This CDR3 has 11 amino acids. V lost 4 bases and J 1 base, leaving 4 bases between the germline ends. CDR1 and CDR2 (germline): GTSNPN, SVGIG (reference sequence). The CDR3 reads CAWMENTEAFF. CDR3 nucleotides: TGTGCCTGGATGGAGAACACTGAAGCTTTCTTT.

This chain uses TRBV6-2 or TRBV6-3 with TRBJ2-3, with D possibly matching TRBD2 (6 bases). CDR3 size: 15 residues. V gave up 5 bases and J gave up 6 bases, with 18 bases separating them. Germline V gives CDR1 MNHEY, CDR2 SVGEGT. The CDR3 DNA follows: TGTGCCAGCAGTCATCGTCTAGCGTCTTCCGATACGCAGTATTTT. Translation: CASSHRLASSDTQYF.

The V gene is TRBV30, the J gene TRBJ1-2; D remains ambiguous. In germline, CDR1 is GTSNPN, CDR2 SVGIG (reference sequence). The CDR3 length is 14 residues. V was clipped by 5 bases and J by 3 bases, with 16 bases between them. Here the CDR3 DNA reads TGTGCCTGGGTAGGAACAGTTGGGGACTATGGCTACACCTTC. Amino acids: CAWVGTVGDYGYTF.

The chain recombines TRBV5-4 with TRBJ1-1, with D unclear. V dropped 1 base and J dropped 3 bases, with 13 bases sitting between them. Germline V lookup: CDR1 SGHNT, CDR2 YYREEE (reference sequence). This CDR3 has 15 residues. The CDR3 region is CASSLIGRMYTEAFF. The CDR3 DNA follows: TGTGCCAGCAGCTTGATCGGACGGATGTACACTGAAGCTTTCTTT.

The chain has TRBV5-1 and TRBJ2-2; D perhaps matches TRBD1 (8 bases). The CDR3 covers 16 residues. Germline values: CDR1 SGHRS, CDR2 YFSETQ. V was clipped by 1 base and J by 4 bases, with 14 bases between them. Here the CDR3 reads CASSLKGGTGTGELFF. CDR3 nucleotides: TGCGCCAGCAGCTTGAAGGGAGGGACAGGCACCGGGGAGCTGTTTTTT.

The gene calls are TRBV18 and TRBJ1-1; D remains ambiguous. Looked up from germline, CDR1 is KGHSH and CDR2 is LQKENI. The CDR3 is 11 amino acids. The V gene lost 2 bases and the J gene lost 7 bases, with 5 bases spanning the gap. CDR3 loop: CASSPGVEAFF. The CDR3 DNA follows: TGTGCCAGCTCACCAGGAGTTGAAGCTTTCTTT.

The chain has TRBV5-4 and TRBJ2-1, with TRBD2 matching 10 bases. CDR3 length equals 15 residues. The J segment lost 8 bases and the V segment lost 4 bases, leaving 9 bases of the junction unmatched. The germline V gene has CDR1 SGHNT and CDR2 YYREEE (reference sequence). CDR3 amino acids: CASSPGAGGSHEQFF. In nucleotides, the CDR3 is TGTGCCAGCAGCCCGGGAGCGGGAGGGTCCCATGAGCAGTTCTTC.

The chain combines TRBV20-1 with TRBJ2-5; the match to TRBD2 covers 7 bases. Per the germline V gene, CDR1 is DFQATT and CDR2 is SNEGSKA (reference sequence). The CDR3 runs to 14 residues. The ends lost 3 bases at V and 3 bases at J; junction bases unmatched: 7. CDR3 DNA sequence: TGCAGTGCTAGTCAAGGCCTAGCGGAAGAGACCCAGTACTTC. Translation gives CSASQGLAEETQYF.

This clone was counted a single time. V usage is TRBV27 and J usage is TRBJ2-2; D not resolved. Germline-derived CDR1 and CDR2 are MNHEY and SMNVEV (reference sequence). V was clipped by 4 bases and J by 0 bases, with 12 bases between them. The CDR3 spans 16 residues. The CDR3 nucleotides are TGTGCCAGCAGTTGGATTACGTTCGCGAACACCGGGGAGCTGTTTTTT. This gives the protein CASSWITFANTGELFF.

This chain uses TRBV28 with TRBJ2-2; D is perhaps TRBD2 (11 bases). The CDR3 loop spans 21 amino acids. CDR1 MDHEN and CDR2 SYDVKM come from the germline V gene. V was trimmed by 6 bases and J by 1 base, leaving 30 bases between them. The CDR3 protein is CASSPTGGYPGLAGNTGELFF. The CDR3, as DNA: TGTGCCAGCAGCCCGACAGGGGGCTATCCCGGACTAGCGGGGAACACCGGGGAGCTGTTTTTT.

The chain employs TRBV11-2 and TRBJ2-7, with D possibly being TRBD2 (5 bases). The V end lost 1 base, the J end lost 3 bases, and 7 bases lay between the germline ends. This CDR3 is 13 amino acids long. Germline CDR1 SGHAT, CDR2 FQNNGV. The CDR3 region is CASSLVAFYEQYF. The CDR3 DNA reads TGTGCCAGCAGCTTAGTAGCGTTCTACGAGCAGTACTTC.

Written as DNA, the CDR3 is TGTGCCAGTAGTATAGCCACAGGGGGCGAATCACCCCTCCACTTT. Its translation: CASSIATGGESPLHF. V usage is TRBV19 and J usage is TRBJ1-6, with 9 bases aligning to TRBD1. V trimming: 1 base; J trimming: 10 bases; junction bases outside the gene matches: 5. Germline lookup yields CDR1 LNHDA and CDR2 SQIVND (reference sequence). The length of the CDR3 is 15 residues.

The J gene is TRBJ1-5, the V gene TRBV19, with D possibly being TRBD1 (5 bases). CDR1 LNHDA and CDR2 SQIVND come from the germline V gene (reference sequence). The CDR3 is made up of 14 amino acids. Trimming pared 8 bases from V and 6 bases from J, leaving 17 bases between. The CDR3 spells CASGDSSRGQPQHF. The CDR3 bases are TGTGCCAGTGGGGACTCTTCTAGGGGTCAGCCCCAGCATTTT.

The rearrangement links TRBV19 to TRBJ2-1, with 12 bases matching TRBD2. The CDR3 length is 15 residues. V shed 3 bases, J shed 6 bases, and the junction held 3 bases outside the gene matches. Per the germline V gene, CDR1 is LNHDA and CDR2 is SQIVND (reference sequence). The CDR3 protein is CASSIGTSGFNEQFF. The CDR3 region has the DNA TGTGCCAGTAGTATTGGGACTAGCGGGTTCAATGAGCAGTTCTTC.